The 11 T cell receptor beta chains in this list originate from one sample, sequenced in a study of T cells in Graves' hyperthyroidism and ophthalmopathy. Amplification targeted TCR beta CDR3 regions from RNA transcripts. Researchers ran a first-round RT-PCR on the TCR CDR3 using the HTBI primer set. TCRdb reanalysed the multiplex PCR reads using MiXCR and keeps one entry per CDR3 protein. Of some 98,000 distinct CDR3 sequences in the sample, roughly 39% were seen once. Sequencing was performed on peripheral blood or thyroid tissue (not recorded which). These receptors came from a woman younger than 45 with Graves' hyperthyroidism.

This clonotype was seen many times. The chain recombines TRBV7-2 with TRBJ2-7; D is unresolved. The CDR3 extends over 12 amino acids. Trimming removed 2 bases from V and 2 bases from J, with 4 bases in between. CDR1 and CDR2 from the germline V gene are SGHTA and FQGNSA. The CDR3, as DNA: TGTGCCAGCAGCTTAACCGCCTACGAGCAGTACTTC. Protein product: CASSLTAYEQYF.

This clonotype was seen many times. The chain uses TRBV7-3 and TRBJ2-7; 8 nucleotides align to TRBD2. The CDR3 runs 13 residues. The V and J ends lost 2 bases and 6 bases, in that order; junction bases with no gene match: 3. CDR1 and CDR2 (germline): SGHTA, FQGTGA. Here the CDR3 reads CASSLRGGGEQYF. CDR3 nucleotides: TGTGCCAGCAGCTTACGGGGGGGCGGCGAGCAGTACTTC.

This clonotype was detected only a few times. The CDR3 region has the DNA TGTGCCAGCAGCTTAATAATAGGGAGCTGGGATACGCAGTATTTT. Translation: CASSLIIGSWDTQYF. This chain links TRBV7-8 with TRBJ2-3; D is perhaps TRBD2 (5 bases). The V gene lost 2 bases and the J gene lost 6 bases, with 15 bases spanning the gap. The germline CDR1 and CDR2 sequences are SGHVS and FQNEAQ. The CDR3 is 15 residues long.

This clonotype was detected ten times or more. The chain joins TRBV19 to TRBJ1-5, with unresolved D. The germline gives CDR1 LNHDA, CDR2 SQIVND (reference sequence). Trimming took off 6 bases at V and 3 bases at J, with 15 bases between the two ends. There are 15 residues in the CDR3. CDR3 sequence: CASRSSANPNQPQHF. The CDR3 bases are TGTGCCAGTAGAAGTTCAGCCAACCCCAATCAGCCCCAGCATTTT.

This clonotype has at least ten counts. This chain joins TRBV19 and TRBJ2-2; 7 nucleotides match TRBD2. The V gene's germline CDR1 is LNHDA and CDR2 SQIVND (reference sequence). The CDR3 has 14 amino acids. V gave up 6 bases and J gave up 5 bases; unmatched junction bases: 6. The CDR3 is CASSGGRKTGELFF. CDR3 nucleotide sequence: TGTGCCAGTAGCGGCGGGAGAAAGACCGGGGAGCTGTTTTTT.

This clonotype was observed many times. This chain joins TRBV2 and TRBJ2-7; D gene uncertain. The CDR3 is made up of 12 amino acids. Looked up from germline, CDR1 is SNHLY and CDR2 is FYNNEI. V was shortened by 6 bases and J by 4 bases, with 10 bases between the two germline ends. CDR3 region: CASRAFEYEQYF. DNA for the CDR3: TGTGCCAGCAGGGCCTTTGAATACGAGCAGTACTTC.

This clonotype showed up many times. The chain uses TRBV25-1 and TRBJ2-7; D not certain. Looked up from germline, CDR1 is MGHDK and CDR2 is SYGVNS. Trimming removed 6 bases at V and 5 bases at J, with 8 bases between. This CDR3 is built from 11 residues. CDR3 region: CASSRSNEQYF. In nucleotides, the CDR3 is TGTGCCAGCAGCCGGAGCAACGAGCAGTACTTC.

In the case of this clonotype: One base away lies a much larger clone, so this may be a sequencing read error. This chain joins TRBV6-5 and TRBJ2-7; D is unclear. In germline, CDR1 is MNHEY, CDR2 SVGAGI. CDR3 length equals 13 residues. The DNA of the CDR3 is TGTGCCAGCAGATACTTGAAATTGGGGGAGCAGTACTTC. Amino acid sequence: CASRYLKLGEQYF.

This clonotype showed up just a few times. The CDR3 is CASSGLAGEQYF. The CDR3 nucleotides read TGTGCCAGCAGTGGACTAGCGGGTGAGCAGTACTTC. The rearrangement links TRBV12-3 or TRBV12-4 to TRBJ2-7, with TRBD2 identical over 11 bases. J was trimmed by 7 bases and V by 5 bases; bases with no gene match: 1. The CDR3 consists of 12 residues.

Ten or more counts support this clonotype. This chain joins TRBV20-1 and TRBJ2-1, with 13 nucleotides matching TRBD2. Per germline, CDR1 DFQATT and CDR2 SNEGSKA (reference sequence). V gave up 5 bases and J gave up 8 bases; unmatched junction bases: 6. CDR3 size: 14 residues. The CDR3 nucleotides are TGCAGTGCTCCAGGACTAGCGGGAGTAGATGAGCAGTTCTTC. Amino acids: CSAPGLAGVDEQFF.

The V and J genes are TRBV9 and TRBJ1-5; TRBD1 matches at 8 bases. V trimming: 2 bases; J trimming: 5 bases; junction bases outside the gene matches: 9. The CDR3 sequence is 16 residues long. Germline V gene data show CDR1 as SGDLS and CDR2 as YYNGEE. The CDR3 sequence is CASSVTGGPGDQPQHF. Here the CDR3 DNA reads TGTGCCAGCAGCGTTACAGGGGGGCCCGGGGATCAGCCCCAGCATTTT.